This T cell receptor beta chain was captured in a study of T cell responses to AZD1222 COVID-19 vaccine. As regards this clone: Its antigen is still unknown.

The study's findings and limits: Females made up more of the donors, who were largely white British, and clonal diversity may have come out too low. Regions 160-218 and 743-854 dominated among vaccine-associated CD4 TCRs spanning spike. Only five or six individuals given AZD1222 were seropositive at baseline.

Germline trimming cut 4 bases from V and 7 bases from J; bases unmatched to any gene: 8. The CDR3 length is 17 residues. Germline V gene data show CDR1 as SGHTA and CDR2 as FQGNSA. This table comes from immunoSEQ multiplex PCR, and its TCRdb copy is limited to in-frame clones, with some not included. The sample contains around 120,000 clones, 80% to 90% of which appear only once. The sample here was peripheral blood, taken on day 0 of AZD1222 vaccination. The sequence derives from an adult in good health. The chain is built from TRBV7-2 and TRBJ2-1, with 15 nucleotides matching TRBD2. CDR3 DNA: TGTGCCAGCAGCTGGGGAGGACTAGCGGGAGGGCCGAATGAGCAGTTCTTC. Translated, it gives CASSWGGLAGGPNEQFF.